The 14 T cell receptor beta chains in this list originate from one sample, sequenced in a study of blood T cell repertoires in COVID-19. Data came from immunoSEQ multiplex PCR; TCRdb stores just in-frame clones and leaves some out. The data contain about 200,000 clones, approximately 87% of them singletons. Sequencing input: peripheral blood. These receptors originate from a woman between 50 and 59 years old with acute or convalescent COVID-19.

This clone was observed a few times. This sequence joins TRBV12-3 or TRBV12-4 and TRBJ1-3; D ambiguous. Trimming removed 4 bases from V and 3 bases from J, with 4 bases in between. The length of the CDR3 is 12 residues. The CDR3 is CASSSIGNTIYF. CDR3 coding DNA: TGTGCCAGCAGTTCCATTGGAAACACCATATATTTT.

This clone has a handful of counts. This chain connects TRBV19 to TRBJ1-2; D might be TRBD1 (6 bases). The V and J ends lost 3 bases and 6 bases respectively, with 11 bases between them. Germline CDR1 LNHDA, CDR2 SQIVND (reference sequence). The CDR3 covers 13 residues. The CDR3 region has the DNA TGTGCCAGTAGTATTGGGGGCCAGGATGGCTACACCTTC. It codes for CASSIGGQDGYTF.

This rearrangement joins TRBV5-1 to TRBJ1-4; possibly TRBD1 for D (6 bases). Looked up from germline, CDR1 is SGHRS and CDR2 is YFSETQ. Trimming cost V 5 bases and J 5 bases, with 13 bases left between them. This CDR3 spans 14 amino acids. The CDR3 nucleotides read TGCGCCAGCAGGAAGTCAGGGGAAAATGAAAAACTGTTTTTT. This translates into CASRKSGENEKLFF. The complete variable domain, with remaining parts taken from reference TRBV5-1 and TRBJ1-4, reads KAGVTQTPRYLIKTRGQQVTLSCSPISGHRSVSWYQQTPGQGLQFLFEYFSETQRNKGNFPGRFSGRQFSNSRSEMNVSTLELGDSALYLCASRKSGENEKLFFGSGTQLSVL.

Notes on this clone: Other nucleotide sequences from this sample produce the same CDR3. This chain joins TRBV10-3 and TRBJ1-1; D may be TRBD1 (5 bases). CDR3 length: 13 residues. Deletions cut 0 bases from V and 5 bases from J, with 7 bases between. Germline loops: CDR1 ENHRY, CDR2 SYGVKD. CDR3 loop: CAISESGGTEAFF. Written as DNA, the CDR3 is TGTGCCATCAGTGAGTCGGGGGGGACTGAAGCTTTCTTT.

DNA for the CDR3: TGTGCCATCAGGGTAGGGACAGGTGACTACAATGAGCAGTTCTTC. Translation: CAIRVGTGDYNEQFF. The chain joins TRBV10-3 to TRBJ2-1; 8 nucleotides match TRBD1. The trim removed 6 bases at V and 3 bases at J, leaving 7 bases unmatched. The CDR3 has 15 residues. Germline V gene data show CDR1 as ENHRY and CDR2 as SYGVKD.

The chain couples TRBV11-2 to TRBJ2-7, with TRBD1 identical over 8 bases. The CDR3 sequence is 15 residues long. V shed 1 base, J shed 3 bases, and the junction held 5 bases outside the gene matches. The germline gives CDR1 SGHAT, CDR2 FQNNGV. In nucleotides, the CDR3 is TGTGCCAGCAGCTTAGCGGGACAGGTCCTCTACGAGCAGTACTTC. Its protein is CASSLAGQVLYEQYF.

The gene calls are TRBV20-1 and TRBJ2-1; D is unresolved. Trimming took off 4 bases at V and 5 bases at J, with 6 bases between the two ends. In germline, CDR1 is DFQATT, CDR2 SNEGSKA (reference sequence). CDR3 size: 11 residues. CDR3 protein: CSAKADNEQFF. The CDR3 DNA reads as TGCAGTGCTAAAGCCGACAATGAGCAGTTCTTC.

This clone showed up just a few times. The chain couples TRBV19 to TRBJ1-5; TRBD1 matches at 9 bases. The CDR3 is 16 residues long. The V gene's germline CDR1 is LNHDA and CDR2 SQIVND (reference sequence). After removal of 5 bases from V and 6 bases from J, the junction contained 11 bases not matched to a gene. CDR3 nucleotide sequence: TGTGCCAGTAGTGCAACGAACAGGGGGCGAGGTCAGCCCCAGCATTTT. Translating gives CASSATNRGRGQPQHF.

In this sample, this clone turned up once. This CDR3 is CSASTGTETQYF. CDR3 nucleotides: TGCAGTGCTAGTACAGGAACGGAGACCCAGTACTTC. The chain uses TRBV20-1 and TRBJ2-5, with D possibly TRBD1 on 5 matching bases. The CDR3 is made up of 12 amino acids. Germline V gene lookup returns CDR1 DFQATT and CDR2 SNEGSKA (reference sequence). The germline V and J ends were trimmed by 3 bases and 5 bases, with 10 bases remaining between them.

The CDR3 spells CASSFGLQETQYF. The CDR3 DNA sequence: TGTGCCAGCAGCTTTGGCCTGCAAGAGACCCAGTACTTC. This chain joins TRBV7-3 and TRBJ2-5; D remains ambiguous. V lost 3 bases and J 2 bases, leaving 7 bases between the germline ends. Germline loops: CDR1 SGHTA, CDR2 FQGTGA. CDR3 length equals 13 residues.

J is TRBJ2-1 and V is TRBV5-1; 11 nucleotides match TRBD2. CDR1 and CDR2 (germline): SGHRS, YFSETQ. The CDR3 length is 17 residues. The junction had 9 bases not matched to a gene; V was cut back by 0 bases and J by 7 bases. The CDR3 DNA follows: TGCGCCAGCAGCTTGGTAGGCCTTGGGACTAGCGGTAATGAGCAGTTCTTC. It is translated as CASSLVGLGTSGNEQFF.

The chain is built from TRBV30 and TRBJ1-4; D remains ambiguous. The CDR3 length is 13 residues. With 6 bases removed from V and 6 bases from J, the gap between germline ends came to 14 bases. CDR1 and CDR2 from the germline V gene are GTSNPN and SVGIG (reference sequence). The CDR3 here is CACITRDHEKLFF. The CDR3 bases are TGTGCCTGCATTACCCGAGATCATGAAAAACTGTTTTTT.

The chain links TRBV21-1 to TRBJ2-1; the DNA was not compared with TRBD1, the D call given in the table. TRBV21-1 is termed a pseudogene. There are 15 residues in the CDR3. CDR3 sequence: CASRGTGLCYNEQFF. For the CDR3, the DNA is TGTGCCAGCAGGGGGACAGGGTTGTGCTACAATGAGCAGTTCTTC.

Notes on this clone: Because the CDR3's place on the DNA is in doubt, the DNA is left out and the CDR3 is given as listed by TCRdb. The J gene is TRBJ1-3, the V gene TRBV12-2; the table names TRBD1, a call not compared with the DNA. TRBV12-2 is tagged as a pseudogene. The CDR3 spans 14 residues, counting both ends. The CDR3 sequence: CASRLVGGGNTIYF.